These T cell receptor beta chains were read from a single sample in a study of blood T cell repertoires in COVID-19. Libraries were prepared by immunoSEQ multiplex PCR; TCRdb keeps only in-frame clonotypes and omits some of them. The sample records some 430,000 clones, around 91% being singletons. What was sequenced was PBMCs or T cells enriched from blood (not recorded which). All receptors come from a man aged 18 to 30 who had recovered from COVID-19. Both conserved end residues are part of each CDR3. The order of the fields is CDR3 DNA, CDR3 protein, J gene, V gene, D gene, clone size. The D gene is left open where the match is weak. Only some rows state a clone size, as once, few, many or a class for expanded clones.

CDR3 DNA: TGTGCCAGCAGCAAAGAAGGAGGTCTTTCCGAGAACACTGAAGCTTTCTTT
CDR3 protein: CASSKEGGLSENTEAFF
J gene: TRBJ1-1
V gene: TRBV21-1
D gene: -
clone size: few

CDR3 DNA: TGTGCCAGCAGCCCGAGGACAGGCACTGAAGCTTTCTTT
CDR3 protein: CASSPRTGTEAFF
J gene: TRBJ1-1
V gene: TRBV6-5
D gene: TRBD1
clone size: -

CDR3 DNA: TGCGCCAGCAAATCCGGGACTTCAACAGATACGCAGTATTTT
CDR3 protein: CASKSGTSTDTQYF
J gene: TRBJ2-3
V gene: TRBV5-1
D gene: -
clone size: -

CDR3 DNA: TGTGCCAGCAGCCGGGGACTAGCGGGAGGCGGATCCTACAATGAGCAGTTCTTC
CDR3 protein: CASSRGLAGGGSYNEQFF
J gene: TRBJ2-1
V gene: TRBV7-9
D gene: TRBD2
clone size: few

CDR3 DNA: TGCGCCAGCAGCTTGGGGCAGGTCCCAACTAATGAAAAACTGTTTTTT
CDR3 protein: CASSLGQVPTNEKLFF
J gene: TRBJ1-4
V gene: TRBV5-1
D gene: -
clone size: few

CDR3 DNA: TGCACCAGCAATAGGGGCGGCAATCAGCCCCAGCATTTT
CDR3 protein: CTSNRGGNQPQHF
J gene: TRBJ1-5
V gene: TRBV1
D gene: -
clone size: -

CDR3 DNA: TGCGCCAGCAGCCCCGGACAGTCTATGAACACTGAAGCTTTCTTT
CDR3 protein: CASSPGQSMNTEAFF
J gene: TRBJ1-1
V gene: TRBV5-1
D gene: -
clone size: -

CDR3 DNA: TGTGCCACCAGCAGAGACGGACAGGGCTCGTCTGAAGCTTTCTTT
CDR3 protein: CATSRDGQGSSEAFF
J gene: TRBJ1-1
V gene: TRBV15
D gene: TRBD1
clone size: -

CDR3 DNA: TGTGCCAGCAGCTCGAGACAGGGGGCAAGCAATCAGCCCCAGCATTTT
CDR3 protein: CASSSRQGASNQPQHF
J gene: TRBJ1-5
V gene: TRBV7-8
D gene: TRBD1
clone size: -

CDR3 DNA: TGTGCCAGCAGCGATCTAGGTGCTCAGCCCCAGCATTTT
CDR3 protein: CASSDLGAQPQHF
J gene: TRBJ1-5
V gene: TRBV27
D gene: -
clone size: -

CDR3 DNA: TGTGCCAGCAGCCTCGGTGAGGGATGGAATCAGCCCCAGCATTTT
CDR3 protein: CASSLGEGWNQPQHF
J gene: TRBJ1-5
V gene: TRBV5-8
D gene: -
clone size: -

CDR3 DNA: TGTGCCAGCAGCGCGCCAACCCCCGGGACAAACTATGGCTACACCTTC
CDR3 protein: CASSAPTPGTNYGYTF
J gene: TRBJ1-2
V gene: TRBV9
D gene: -
clone size: -

CDR3 DNA: TGTGCCAGCAGCCAACAACGACTAGCGGCCCGCCAGTGGCAGTACTTC
CDR3 protein: CASSQQRLAARQWQYF
J gene: TRBJ2-7
V gene: TRBV3-1/TRBV3-2
D gene: TRBD2
clone size: -

CDR3 DNA: TGTGCCAGCAGCCGACAGGGGAACACTGAAGCTTTCTTT
CDR3 protein: CASSRQGNTEAFF
J gene: TRBJ1-1
V gene: TRBV11-1
D gene: TRBD1
clone size: -

CDR3 DNA: TGTGCCAGTAGTATTGCCGGGACAGGGAAAACTGAAGCTTTCTTT
CDR3 protein: CASSIAGTGKTEAFF
J gene: TRBJ1-1
V gene: TRBV19
D gene: TRBD1
clone size: -

CDR3 DNA: TGCGCCAGCAGCCAAGATGGGAGGGGTCGGCAGCCCCAGCATTTT
CDR3 protein: CASSQDGRGRQPQHF
J gene: TRBJ1-5
V gene: TRBV4-1
D gene: -
clone size: -

CDR3 DNA: TGTGCCAGCAGCCACAGGGTAGCGGGAGGGAACACAGATACGCAGTATTTT
CDR3 protein: CASSHRVAGGNTDTQYF
J gene: TRBJ2-3
V gene: TRBV7-6
D gene: TRBD2
clone size: once

CDR3 DNA: TGTGCCAGTAGTACGGGACAGGGCGTCTATGGCTACACCTTC
CDR3 protein: CASSTGQGVYGYTF
J gene: TRBJ1-2
V gene: TRBV19
D gene: TRBD1
clone size: -

CDR3 DNA: TGCGCCCCCGCTGGAGGATGTGGGGCCTACGAGCAGTACTTC
CDR3 protein: CAPAGGCGAYEQYF
J gene: TRBJ2-7
V gene: TRBV10-1
D gene: -
clone size: -

CDR3 DNA: TGTGCCAGCATCAGCTGGTTTAGCGGGACCCACGAGCAGTACTTC
CDR3 protein: CASISWFSGTHEQYF
J gene: TRBJ2-7
V gene: TRBV2
D gene: TRBD2
clone size: -

CDR3 DNA: TGCACGAACCGGGACAGGAACTTCTACGAGCAGTACTTC
CDR3 protein: CTNRDRNFYEQYF
J gene: TRBJ2-7
V gene: TRBV21-1
D gene: -
clone size: -

CDR3 DNA: TGTGCCAGTAGTTCGGTCCCCGGGGAGCTGTTTTTT
CDR3 protein: CASSSVPGELFF
J gene: TRBJ2-2
V gene: TRBV19
D gene: -
clone size: -

CDR3 DNA: TGTGCCAGCTCGGGTGGGAGCAATCAGCCCCAGCATTTT
CDR3 protein: CASSGGSNQPQHF
J gene: TRBJ1-5
V gene: TRBV24-1
D gene: -
clone size: -

CDR3 DNA: TGTGCCAGCAGTTTGCAGGGCCAAGGGTATGAAAAACTGTTTTTT
CDR3 protein: CASSLQGQGYEKLFF
J gene: TRBJ1-4
V gene: TRBV6-5
D gene: -
clone size: -

CDR3 DNA: TGTGCCAGCAGTTTTCAAGTAGCGGGAGGGCAGGAGACCCAGTACTTC
CDR3 protein: CASSFQVAGGQETQYF
J gene: TRBJ2-5
V gene: TRBV28
D gene: TRBD2
clone size: -

CDR3 DNA: TGTGCCAGCAGCCCGGGACAGGGTCTCCGTGGCTACACCTTC
CDR3 protein: CASSPGQGLRGYTF
J gene: TRBJ1-2
V gene: TRBV11-2
D gene: TRBD1
clone size: -

CDR3 DNA: TGTGCCAGCCGAGGACTCGACAAGAACACCGGGGAGCTGTTTTTT
CDR3 protein: CASRGLDKNTGELFF
J gene: TRBJ2-2
V gene: TRBV27
D gene: -
clone size: -

CDR3 DNA: TGTGCCAGCAGCTTGGGACAGGGCCCCTACAATGAGCAGTTCTTC
CDR3 protein: CASSLGQGPYNEQFF
J gene: TRBJ2-1
V gene: TRBV5-4
D gene: TRBD1
clone size: -

CDR3 DNA: TGTGCCAGCAGCTTAGCAGGGGGAGGATTTTACGAGCAGTACTTC
CDR3 protein: CASSLAGGGFYEQYF
J gene: TRBJ2-7
V gene: TRBV11-2
D gene: -
clone size: -

CDR3 DNA: TGTGCCAGCAGCCAAAATGTCGGACAGGGCGGGTTAGATACGCAGTATTTT
CDR3 protein: CASSQNVGQGGLDTQYF
J gene: TRBJ2-3
V gene: TRBV4-2
D gene: TRBD1
clone size: -

CDR3 DNA: TGTGCCAGCAGCAGACAGGGACTCTATGGCTACACCTTC
CDR3 protein: CASSRQGLYGYTF
J gene: TRBJ1-2
V gene: TRBV27
D gene: TRBD1
clone size: -

CDR3 DNA: TGTGCCAGCAGGAAAAGACAGGGTTTTCAGCCCCAGCATTTT
CDR3 protein: CASRKRQGFQPQHF
J gene: TRBJ1-5
V gene: TRBV28
D gene: TRBD1
clone size: -

CDR3 DNA: TGTGCCAGCAGCTTGGAGTCGGCGGGGCCCAATTCACCCCTCCACTTT
CDR3 protein: CASSLESAGPNSPLHF
J gene: TRBJ1-6
V gene: TRBV5-5
D gene: -
clone size: once

CDR3 DNA: TGTGCCAGCAGCTTGGCCGGGTTGGGTGAGCAGTACTTC
CDR3 protein: CASSLAGLGEQYF
J gene: TRBJ2-7
V gene: TRBV7-2
D gene: -
clone size: -

CDR3 DNA: TGTGCCAGCAGCGCGAGGGGGTTGACAACTAATGAAAAACTGTTTTTT
CDR3 protein: CASSARGLTTNEKLFF
J gene: TRBJ1-4
V gene: TRBV9
D gene: -
clone size: once

CDR3 DNA: TGCGCCAGCTCCGAACAGGGTCCGAACACTGAAGCTTTCTTT
CDR3 protein: CASSEQGPNTEAFF
J gene: TRBJ1-1
V gene: TRBV5-1
D gene: -
clone size: once